The rows below give T cell receptor beta chains drawn from one sample of a study of Ad26.COV2.S vaccination and SARS-CoV-2 variants. Profiling relied on immunoSEQ multiplex PCR, and the TCRdb table lists in-frame clones only, not all of them. The sample includes roughly 240,000 clones, roughly 90% seen only once; the top ten take approximately 12%. Material: peripheral blood, obtained in a trial of Ad26.COV2.S vaccine versus placebo. The receptor set was obtained from a person between 18 and 65 years old who received the Ad26.COV2.S COVID-19 vaccine or a placebo. Both conserved end residues are part of each CDR3. Fields, in order: J gene, V gene, CDR3 protein.

>TRBJ1-5|TRBV28
CASRYFDREYQPQHF
>TRBJ2-1|TRBV19
CASSGIAGELTYNEQFF
>TRBJ2-4|TRBV2
CASSPPGLAEAKNIQYF
>TRBJ1-2|TRBV28
CASSLYGTSLGYTF
>TRBJ1-1|TRBV27
CASSFGQRGTEAFF
>TRBJ2-7|TRBV24-1
CATSDRQGTYEQYF
>TRBJ1-4|TRBV30
CAWNQGGRVKLFF
>TRBJ1-1|TRBV6-1
CASSEARSGEAFF
>TRBJ2-2|TRBV5-1
CASSSLGGSFANTGELFF
>TRBJ2-3|TRBV11-2
CASSLRSGGPTDTQYF
>TRBJ1-1|TRBV30
CAWRMVVGGRLNTEAFF
>TRBJ2-7|TRBV18
CASSFGSGGTDYEQYF
>TRBJ2-5|TRBV7-9
CASSPGQTQYF
>TRBJ2-5|TRBV10-3
CATRPSGETQYF
>TRBJ1-2|TRBV4-1
CASSQGTGGHGPF
>TRBJ2-1|TRBV4-3
CASSQAVAGGGYNEQFF
>TRBJ2-4|TRBV30
CAWSRRGLVAKNIQYF
>TRBJ2-1|TRBV12-3/TRBV12-4
CASSRQVNGEQFF
>TRBJ1-6|TRBV6-6
CASTMSSPLHF
>TRBJ2-2|TRBV10-1
CASSEGRVAGELFF
>TRBJ2-6|TRBV6-2/TRBV6-3
CASSYSRSNRAGDSGANVLTF
>TRBJ2-1|TRBV7-9
CASTDQSRDRGIYNEQFF
>TRBJ1-1|TRBV19
CASSALGPMNTEAFF
>TRBJ2-3|TRBV6-2/TRBV6-3
CASSWARGGTDTQYF
>TRBJ1-2|TRBV29-1
CSVEDGHDYGYTF
>TRBJ2-1|TRBV5-1
CASSPGLVYEQFF
>TRBJ1-3|TRBV11-3
CASSSGPGNTIYF
>TRBJ1-3|TRBV3-1/TRBV3-2
CASSQGVGGNTIYF
>TRBJ2-3|TRBV18
CASSLETDTQYF
>TRBJ1-1|TRBV11-2
CASSIQGFNTEAFF
>TRBJ1-4|TRBV6-5
CASRQGREKLFF
>TRBJ2-5|TRBV11-2
CASSLEGVETQYF
>TRBJ2-7|TRBV28
CASSSSDRVYEQYF
>TRBJ1-1|TRBV7-9
CASSPLTGQNTEAFF
>TRBJ2-5|TRBV10-2
CASSDRTQYQETQYF
>TRBJ1-6|TRBV28
CASMSPLNSPLHF
>TRBJ2-2|TRBV10-1
CASSEGLAGAGELFF
>TRBJ2-7|TRBV9
CASSDGAGELYEQYF
>TRBJ2-1|TRBV6-5
CASSSYRAPTYNEQFF
>TRBJ2-1|TRBV6-5
CASSRDWVSNEQFF
>TRBJ1-5|TRBV4-3
CASSQRGGPNQPQHF
>TRBJ2-4|TRBV28
CASGDSGASIQYF
>TRBJ2-5|TRBV6-1
CASSEGVGVTQYF
>TRBJ1-5|TRBV19
CASSIWDLSGNQPQHF
>TRBJ2-7|TRBV7-2
CASSVVGGGSYEQYF
>TRBJ1-6|TRBV7-2
CASSFPPPRGVGSPLHF
>TRBJ2-7|TRBV14
CASNRGMLAPEGPGEQYF
>TRBJ2-3|TRBV24-1
CATSGGVGTDTQYF
>TRBJ1-2|TRBV10-3
CAISENRQANYGYTF
>TRBJ2-7|TRBV5-4
CASSLRPGSYEQYF
>TRBJ2-5|TRBV5-4
CASSWDQGPKGETQYF
>TRBJ1-2|TRBV7-8
CASSPTPFRYGYTF
>TRBJ1-6|TRBV7-2
CASSPRTGSALHF
>TRBJ2-7|TRBV23-1
CASSTGGALYEQYF
>TRBJ1-6|TRBV2
CASSANGQNSPLHF
>TRBJ2-1|TRBV6-1
CASSGDPYGSYNEQFF
>TRBJ2-7|TRBV7-9
CASIESGPSSYEQYF